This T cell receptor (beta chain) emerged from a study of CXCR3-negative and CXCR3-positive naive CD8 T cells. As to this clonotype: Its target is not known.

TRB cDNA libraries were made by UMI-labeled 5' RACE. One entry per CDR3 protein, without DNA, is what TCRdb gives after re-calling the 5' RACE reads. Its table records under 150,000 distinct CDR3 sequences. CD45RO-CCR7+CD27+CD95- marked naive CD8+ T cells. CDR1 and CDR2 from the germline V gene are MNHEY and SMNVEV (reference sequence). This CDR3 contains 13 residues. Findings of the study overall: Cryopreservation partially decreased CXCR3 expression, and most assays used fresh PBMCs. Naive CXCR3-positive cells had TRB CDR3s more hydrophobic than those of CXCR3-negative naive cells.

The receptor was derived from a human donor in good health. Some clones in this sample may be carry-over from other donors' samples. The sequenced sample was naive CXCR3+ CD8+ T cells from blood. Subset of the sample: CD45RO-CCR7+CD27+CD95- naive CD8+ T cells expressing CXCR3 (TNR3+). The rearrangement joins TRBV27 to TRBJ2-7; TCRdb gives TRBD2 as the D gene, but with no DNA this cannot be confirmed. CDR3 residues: CATSGTTSYEQYF.